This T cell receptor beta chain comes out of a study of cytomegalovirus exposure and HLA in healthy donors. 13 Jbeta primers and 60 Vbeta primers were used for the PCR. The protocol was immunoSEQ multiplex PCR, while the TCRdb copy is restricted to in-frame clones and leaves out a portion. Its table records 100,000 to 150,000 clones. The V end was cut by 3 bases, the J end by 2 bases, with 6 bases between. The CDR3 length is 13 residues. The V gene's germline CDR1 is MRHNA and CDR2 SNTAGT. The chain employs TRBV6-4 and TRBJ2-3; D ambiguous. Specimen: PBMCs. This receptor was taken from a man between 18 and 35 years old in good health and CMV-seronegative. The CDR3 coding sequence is TGTGCCAGCAGTGATACTACCACAGATACGCAGTATTTT. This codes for CASSDTTTDTQYF.